The 26 T cell receptor beta chains below come from one sample, sequenced in a study of T cell responses to AZD1222 COVID-19 vaccine. Clones were sequenced by immunoSEQ multiplex PCR, and TCRdb holds only the in-frame ones, with some missing. This repertoire shows 100,000 or so clones, over 75% found once; its top ten account for approximately 10%. The starting material was peripheral blood, obtained 28 days after the second AZD1222 dose. These receptors were obtained from an adult who received the AZD1222 COVID-19 vaccine.

The chain employs TRBV4-3 and TRBJ2-1, with 8 bases fitting TRBD2. CDR3 length equals 16 residues. V lost 0 bases to trimming and J lost 5 bases; unmatched junction nucleotides: 6. Germline CDR1 LGHNA, CDR2 YSLEER. CDR3 nucleotides: TGCGCCAGCAGCCAAGACCTGGCGGGAGGTAACAATGAGCAGTTCTTC. It yields the protein CASSQDLAGGNNEQFF.

J is TRBJ1-2 and V is TRBV2, with D uncertain. The V gene lost 1 base and the J gene lost 2 bases, with 11 bases spanning the gap. The CDR3 covers 15 residues. Germline V gene data show CDR1 as SNHLY and CDR2 as FYNNEI. CDR3 amino acids: CASSEVGGGNYGYTF. CDR3 nucleotide sequence: TGTGCCAGCAGTGAAGTAGGCGGAGGAAACTATGGCTACACCTTC.

This chain joins TRBV9 and TRBJ1-1; TRBD1 matches at 8 bases. V shed 4 bases, J shed 0 bases, and the junction held 8 bases outside the gene matches. CDR1 is SGDLS, CDR2 YYNGEE, per germline. The CDR3 runs 16 residues. This CDR3 reads CASSTQGTGLNTEAFF. Written as DNA, the CDR3 is TGTGCCAGCAGCACCCAAGGGACAGGTTTGAACACTGAAGCTTTCTTT.

This chain links TRBV7-2 with TRBJ1-4; 8 bases agree with TRBD1. The CDR3 runs to 15 residues. CDR1 and CDR2 (germline): SGHTA, FQGNSA. The J segment lost 3 bases and the V segment lost 1 base, leaving 1 base of the junction unmatched. The CDR3 reads CASSLDRGANEKLFF. The CDR3 bases are TGTGCCAGCAGCTTAGACAGGGGGGCTAATGAAAAACTGTTTTTT.

This clone was picked up a small number of times. V is TRBV27 and J is TRBJ2-2, with 9 nucleotides matching TRBD1. V shed 3 bases, J shed 5 bases, and the junction held 7 bases outside the gene matches. The CDR3 sequence is 16 residues long. CDR1 is MNHEY, CDR2 SMNVEV, per germline (reference sequence). The CDR3 spells CASSFERTGETGELFF. CDR3 sequence (DNA): TGTGCCAGCAGTTTTGAGCGGACAGGGGAGACCGGGGAGCTGTTTTTT.

In its sample, this clone was seen once. The V call is TRBV30, the J call TRBJ2-2; D remains ambiguous. There are 12 residues in the CDR3. V was clipped by 0 bases and J by 4 bases, with 3 bases between them. The V gene's germline CDR1 is GTSNPN and CDR2 SVGIG (reference sequence). CDR3 sequence (DNA): TGTGCCTGGAGTGTAGCCACCGGGGAGCTGTTTTTT. It encodes CAWSVATGELFF.

This clone was counted a single time. The genes are TRBV7-9 and TRBJ2-3; 10 bases match TRBD1. With 5 bases clipped from V and 0 bases from J, the junction kept 8 bases outside the gene matches. CDR1 is SEHNR, CDR2 FQNEAQ, per germline (reference sequence). The CDR3 sequence is 17 residues long. CDR3 amino acids: CASSADRGRSSTDTQYF. CDR3 bases: TGTGCCAGCAGCGCCGACAGGGGGCGGTCTAGCACAGATACGCAGTATTTT.

The chain links TRBV2 to TRBJ2-2, with D unresolved. The ends were cut back, 8 bases at V and 0 bases at J, with 10 bases in the middle. This CDR3 is built from 14 residues. CDR1 and CDR2 from the germline V gene are SNHLY and FYNNEI. The CDR3 loop is CASFGQPNTGELFF. The CDR3 DNA reads TGTGCCAGCTTTGGGCAGCCGAACACCGGGGAGCTGTTTTTT. The full variable domain, its missing parts supplied by reference TRBV2 and TRBJ2-2, is EPEVTQTPSHQVTQMGQEVILRCVPISNHLYFYWYRQILGQKVEFLVSFYNNEISEKSEIFDDQFSVERPDGSNFTLKIRSTKLEDSAMYFCASFGQPNTGELFFGEGSRLTVL.

V gene TRBV5-4 combines with J gene TRBJ2-7; possibly TRBD2 for D (5 bases). Trimming took off 2 bases at V and 7 bases at J, with 10 bases between the two ends. Germline V lookup: CDR1 SGHNT, CDR2 YYREEE (reference sequence). This CDR3 region has 12 residues. In DNA, the CDR3 is TGTGCCAGCAGCTTTGAGGGCGGTGAGCAGTACTTC. It translates to CASSFEGGEQYF.

This chain connects TRBV5-1 to TRBJ1-2; D is unclear. Germline assignment: CDR1 SGHRS and CDR2 YFSETQ. The CDR3 spans 10 residues. V was trimmed by 6 bases and J by 5 bases, leaving 5 bases between them. In DNA, the CDR3 is TGCGCCAGCAAACGGTATGGCTACACCTTC. This codes for CASKRYGYTF.

The V gene is TRBV9, the J gene TRBJ1-1; perhaps TRBD1 as D (6 bases). Germline V lookup: CDR1 SGDLS, CDR2 YYNGEE. The CDR3 has 15 amino acids. Trimming took off 4 bases at V and 0 bases at J, with 13 bases between the two ends. Here the CDR3 DNA reads TGTGCCAGCAGCCCCACGGGGGGCCTGAACACTGAAGCTTTCTTT. It codes for CASSPTGGLNTEAFF.

This chain connects TRBV9 to TRBJ1-4; possible D gene TRBD1, 5 bases. Trimming removed 2 bases from V and 8 bases from J, with 13 bases in between. The CDR3 runs 14 residues. The germline V gene has CDR1 SGDLS and CDR2 YYNGEE. The CDR3: CASSVGPGGEKLFF. CDR3 DNA sequence: TGTGCCAGCAGCGTCGGGCCCGGGGGAGAAAAACTGTTTTTT.

The chain carries TRBV27 and TRBJ1-1; TRBD1 matches at 10 bases. Germline V lookup: CDR1 MNHEY, CDR2 SMNVEV (reference sequence). The V gene end was trimmed by 4 bases and the J gene end by 6 bases; junction bases not matched to a gene: 11. CDR3 size: 16 residues. DNA of the CDR3: TGTGCCAGCAGTTCCTTAGGGACAGGGGCAGGGGCTGAAGCTTTCTTT. It codes for CASSSLGTGAGAEAFF.

The chain carries TRBV5-1 and TRBJ2-5, with no clear D. V was clipped by 4 bases and J by 5 bases, with 9 bases between them. CDR3 size: 12 residues. Germline CDR1 and CDR2: SGHRS and YFSETQ. This chain's CDR3 is CASSVAQETQYF. CDR3 nucleotides: TGCGCCAGCAGCGTCGCCCAGGAGACCCAGTACTTC. The whole variable domain, remainder taken from reference TRBV5-1 and TRBJ2-5, is KAGVTQTPRYLIKTRGQQVTLSCSPISGHRSVSWYQQTPGQGLQFLFEYFSETQRNKGNFPGRFSGRQFSNSRSEMNVSTLELGDSALYLCASSVAQETQYFGPGTRLLVL.

The rearrangement joins TRBV5-4 to TRBJ2-7, with 8 bases lining up with TRBD1. Germline V CDR1 and CDR2: SGHNT, YYREEE (reference sequence). The CDR3 length is 14 residues. The V gene end was trimmed by 4 bases and the J gene end by 6 bases; junction bases not matched to a gene: 9. The CDR3 loop reads CASSLRDRSSEQYF. The CDR3 coding sequence is TGTGCCAGCAGCCTGCGGGACAGGTCTTCCGAGCAGTACTTC.

This chain links TRBV28 with TRBJ2-4, with 8 bases fitting TRBD2. The V segment lost 6 bases and the J segment 6 bases; nucleotides outside the gene matches: 10. The CDR3 length is 15 residues. Germline assignment: CDR1 MDHEN and CDR2 SYDVKM. In DNA, the CDR3 is TGTGCCAGCAGGCGCGGGGGGCCCGTTGGAAACATTCAGTACTTC. Its protein is CASRRGGPVGNIQYF.

The chain joins TRBV5-4 to TRBJ2-5; a possible D gene is TRBD2 (6 bases). The V and J ends lost 0 bases and 3 bases respectively, with 9 bases between them. This CDR3 spans 14 amino acids. CDR1 SGHNT and CDR2 YYREEE come from the germline V gene (reference sequence). The CDR3 loop is CASSLAGVKETQYF. The DNA of the CDR3 is TGTGCCAGCAGCTTGGCGGGAGTGAAAGAGACCCAGTACTTC. Filled out from reference TRBV5-4 and TRBJ2-5, the complete variable domain reads ETGVTQSPTHLIKTRGQQVTLRCSSQSGHNTVSWYQQALGQGPQFIFQYYREEENGRGNFPPRFSGLQFPNYSSELNVNALELDDSALYLCASSLAGVKETQYFGPGTRLLVL.

J is TRBJ2-1 and V is TRBV28; D perhaps matches TRBD1 (5 bases). V lost 8 bases, J lost 6 bases, and 11 bases lay in between. The CDR3 extends over 12 amino acids. Germline V lookup: CDR1 MDHEN, CDR2 SYDVKM. The CDR3 DNA follows: TGTGCCAGCGTAGGGGTTCTCAATGAGCAGTTCTTC. This codes for CASVGVLNEQFF. The entire variable domain, with the rest obtained from reference TRBV28 and TRBJ2-1, is as follows: DVKVTQSSRYLVKRTGEKVFLECVQDMDHENMFWYRQDPGLGLRLIYFSYDVKMKEKGDIPEGYSVSREKKERFSLILESASTNQTSMYLCASVGVLNEQFFGPGTRLTVL.

The chain carries TRBV7-2 and TRBJ2-7; TRBD1 might be the D (5 bases). The CDR3 runs 15 residues. Germline V gene lookup returns CDR1 SGHTA and CDR2 FQGNSA. V was shortened by 3 bases and J by 3 bases, with 15 bases between the two germline ends. CDR3 DNA sequence: TGTGCCAGCAGCTTGTTGCAGGGAATTGTCTACGAGCAGTACTTC. Protein product: CASSLLQGIVYEQYF.

V and J are TRBV5-6 and TRBJ1-2; D not certain. CDR1 and CDR2 (germline): SGHDT, YYEEEE. Trimming stripped 6 bases from V and 2 bases from J, with 11 bases between. The CDR3 loop spans 13 amino acids. The CDR3: CASTLGRNYGYTF. Here the CDR3 DNA reads TGTGCCAGCACCCTAGGGAGGAACTATGGCTACACCTTC.

This chain uses TRBV9 with TRBJ2-1; D may be TRBD1 (5 bases). The V and J ends lost 2 bases and 8 bases respectively, with 17 bases between them. Per germline, CDR1 SGDLS and CDR2 YYNGEE. CDR3 length: 15 amino acids. The CDR3 spells CASSVWGVGIHEQFF. Written as DNA, the CDR3 is TGTGCCAGCAGCGTCTGGGGCGTGGGTATCCATGAGCAGTTCTTC.

The V and J genes are TRBV28 and TRBJ1-1, with D tentatively TRBD1 (6 bases). Germline CDR1 MDHEN, CDR2 SYDVKM. The CDR3 consists of 15 residues. V lost 3 bases and J lost 0, with 11 bases in between. This CDR3 reads CASSFGDRLNTEAFF. The DNA for the CDR3 is TGTGCCAGCAGTTTTGGTGACAGGCTGAACACTGAAGCTTTCTTT. Complete variable domain (other parts from reference TRBV28 and TRBJ1-1): DVKVTQSSRYLVKRTGEKVFLECVQDMDHENMFWYRQDPGLGLRLIYFSYDVKMKEKGDIPEGYSVSREKKERFSLILESASTNQTSMYLCASSFGDRLNTEAFFGQGTRLTVV.

The chain is built from TRBV16 and TRBJ1-5; D perhaps matches TRBD1 (5 bases). CDR1 is KGHSY and CDR2 is FQNENV in the germline V gene. V was shortened by 1 base and J by 1 base, with 14 bases between the two germline ends. The CDR3 is made up of 17 amino acids. The CDR3 nucleotides are TGTGCCAGCAGCCAATACGCGGGGACTATAAGCAATCAGCCCCAGCATTTT. It specifies CASSQYAGTISNQPQHF. Supplemented by reference TRBV16 and TRBJ1-5, the full variable domain reads GEEVAQTPKHLVRGEGQKAKLYCAPIKGHSYVFWYQQVLKNEFKFLISFQNENVFDETGMPKERFSAKCLPNSPCSLEIQATKLEDSAVYFCASSQYAGTISNQPQHFGDGTRLSIL.

Only a few counts were recorded for this clone. The V call is TRBV7-9, the J call TRBJ1-6, with 10 bases identical to TRBD1. V lost 5 bases, J lost 8 bases, and 6 bases stayed unmatched. The V gene's germline CDR1 is SEHNR and CDR2 FQNEAQ (reference sequence). CDR3 length: 15 residues. CDR3 sequence: CASSDTGTGDSPLHF. The CDR3 DNA reads as TGTGCCAGCAGCGATACCGGGACAGGGGATTCACCCCTCCACTTT.

The chain is built from TRBV7-2 and TRBJ2-3; 8 nucleotides match TRBD2. The V segment lost 3 bases and the J segment 3 bases; nucleotides outside the gene matches: 5. This CDR3 is 15 amino acids long. CDR1 and CDR2 (germline): SGHTA, FQGNSA. The CDR3 region has the DNA TGTGCCAGCAGCTTCGTAGCGGGACGGACAGATACGCAGTATTTT. It yields the protein CASSFVAGRTDTQYF.

The gene calls are TRBV7-4 and TRBJ2-7; 10 positions agree with TRBD2. The J segment lost 2 bases and the V segment lost 0 bases, leaving 7 bases of the junction unmatched. The germline CDR1 and CDR2 sequences are SGHVT and SQSDAQ. The CDR3 extends over 17 amino acids. The DNA for the CDR3 is TGTGCCAGCAGCTTAGCGCAAGCGGGGGGGTGCGCCTACGAGCAGTACTTC. It encodes CASSLAQAGGCAYEQYF.